This T cell receptor beta chain was identified during a study of cytomegalovirus exposure and HLA in healthy donors. Researchers ran the PCR with 60 Vbeta and 13 Jbeta primers. TCRdb's copy holds only in-frame clones and misses some; the assay was immunoSEQ multiplex PCR. The data hold roughly 160,000 clones, with about 85% observed a single time. Germline V gene sequence: CDR1 SGHDT, CDR2 YYEEEE. CDR3 length: 13 amino acids. Trimming cost V 6 bases and J 7 bases, with 15 bases left between them. The gene calls are TRBV5-6 and TRBJ2-3; the D gene is possibly TRBD2 (6 bases). The receptor was derived from a boy under 10 years old in good health and CMV-seronegative. The material sequenced was PBMCs. The CDR3 loop reads CASTGRDPHTQYF. The CDR3 coding sequence is TGTGCCAGCACGGGGCGGGACCCCCATACGCAGTATTTT.